Only one count was recorded for the clone carrying this T cell receptor (beta chain). The sample holds other DNA sequences that translate to the same CDR3. This record comes from a study of control samples from healthy donors and cancer patients. TCRdb keeps only in-frame clones here, not all; method: immunoSEQ multiplex PCR. The sample holds 200,000 or so clones, 90% to 95% seen once. Germline CDR1 is MDHEN and CDR2 is SYDVKM. The CDR3 extends over 15 amino acids. Losses at the gene ends were 6 bases for V and 3 bases for J; bases not matched to a gene: 6. This receptor was taken from a man aged 50 to 60 in good health. V gene TRBV28 combines with J gene TRBJ1-5, with TRBD1 matching 9 bases. Sequenced sample: blood. This chain's CDR3 is CASSPGTGYNQPQHF. The CDR3 DNA reads TGTGCCAGCAGCCCCGGGACAGGGTACAATCAGCCCCAGCATTTT.